This T cell receptor (beta chain) was sequenced in a study of cytomegalovirus exposure and HLA in healthy donors. CDR1 is SGHNT and CDR2 is YENEEA in the germline V gene. With 1 base removed from V and 5 bases from J, the gap between germline ends came to 12 bases. The CDR3 has 15 amino acids. Primers for the PCR totalled 60 Vbeta and 13 Jbeta. Profiling relied on immunoSEQ multiplex PCR, and the TCRdb table lists in-frame clones only, not all of them. The data show under 200,000 clones, with about 78% seen just once and more than 2% held by the top ten. As concerns this clone: Its target is unknown.

Study results and caveats: Cytomegalovirus association was listed for around 170 TCR beta chains. A later analysis linked a missense DCLRE1C variant to TCR beta V- and J-gene trimming.

This sequence originates from a man aged 60-69 years in good health and CMV-seronegative. Sequences were obtained from PBMCs. The rearrangement links TRBV11-3 to TRBJ2-1; perhaps TRBD2 as D (5 bases). In DNA, the CDR3 is TGTGCCAGCAGCTTAGGGCCGGGGTCGAACAATGAGCAGTTCTTC. This gives the protein CASSLGPGSNNEQFF.